This is a list of T cell receptor beta chains from one sample in a study of blood T cell repertoires in COVID-19. Clones were read by immunoSEQ multiplex PCR, and TCRdb kept only the in-frame ones, dropping some. The table shows 80,000 to 100,000 clones, with 70% to 90% occurring only once. What was sequenced was peripheral blood. The receptor source for this set is a man between 65 and 80 years old with acute or convalescent COVID-19. The CDR3 runs from the conserved cysteine through the conserved F or W. The D gene is left open where the match is weak. Size is stated for part of the rows, as once, few or many counts, or as a class when the clone is expanded.

D gene: TRBD1
V gene: TRBV11-2
clone size: -
J gene: TRBJ2-4
CDR3 DNA: TGTGCCAGCAGCACCGGGACAGGGGAAAACATTCAGTACTTC
CDR3 protein: CASSTGTGENIQYF

D gene: TRBD2
V gene: TRBV3-1/TRBV3-2
clone size: -
J gene: TRBJ2-2
CDR3 DNA: TGTGCCAGCAGAACCGGGACTATGAACACCGGGGAGCTGTTTTTT
CDR3 protein: CASRTGTMNTGELFF

D gene: -
V gene: TRBV5-1
clone size: -
J gene: TRBJ1-6
CDR3 DNA: TGCGCCAGCAGCTCGGAGTCAGGGGCGGATTCACCCCTCCACTTT
CDR3 protein: CASSSESGADSPLHF

D gene: -
V gene: TRBV5-6
clone size: -
J gene: TRBJ1-1
CDR3 DNA: TGTGCCAGCAGCTTGGGGTCGGGGGGCGCCCCTGAAGCTTTCTTT
CDR3 protein: CASSLGSGGAPEAFF

D gene: TRBD1
V gene: TRBV9
clone size: -
J gene: TRBJ1-6
CDR3 DNA: TGTGCCAGCAGCGGCCGGACAGGGGGCTTAGATAATTCACCCCTCCACTTT
CDR3 protein: CASSGRTGGLDNSPLHF

D gene: TRBD1
V gene: TRBV7-9
clone size: -
J gene: TRBJ1-5
CDR3 DNA: TGTGCCAGCAGCTTAGGGACAGGAGCGTTAGTAAATCAGCCCCAGCATTTT
CDR3 protein: CASSLGTGALVNQPQHF

D gene: TRBD1
V gene: TRBV28
clone size: -
J gene: TRBJ1-1
CDR3 DNA: TGTGCCAGCAGCACGGCGGGACAGTCATCGAGCACTGAAGCTTTCTTT
CDR3 protein: CASSTAGQSSSTEAFF

D gene: TRBD1
V gene: TRBV12-3/TRBV12-4
clone size: -
J gene: TRBJ1-5
CDR3 DNA: TGTGCCAGCAAACAGGGGCCCAATCAGCCCCAGCATTTT
CDR3 protein: CASKQGPNQPQHF

D gene: TRBD1
V gene: TRBV28
clone size: -
J gene: TRBJ2-7
CDR3 DNA: TGTGCCAGCAGTTCCGACAGGGTCTCCTACGAGCAGTACTTC
CDR3 protein: CASSSDRVSYEQYF

D gene: -
V gene: TRBV11-2
clone size: -
J gene: TRBJ1-2
CDR3 DNA: TGTGCCAGCAGCCCCAGGGGTGGCTACACCTTC
CDR3 protein: CASSPRGGYTF

D gene: -
V gene: TRBV5-4
clone size: -
J gene: TRBJ2-3
CDR3 DNA: TGTGCCAGCAGCTTGATCGGGGGTGGAGATACGCAGTATTTT
CDR3 protein: CASSLIGGGDTQYF

D gene: -
V gene: TRBV2
clone size: -
J gene: TRBJ1-1
CDR3 DNA: TGTGCCAGCAGGAACAGGAAGGGGTCTGAAGCTTTCTTT
CDR3 protein: CASRNRKGSEAFF

D gene: -
V gene: TRBV7-2
clone size: -
J gene: TRBJ1-6
CDR3 DNA: TGTGCCAGCAGCTTAGACTGGGGGGGTATTGGTTCACCCCTCCACTTT
CDR3 protein: CASSLDWGGIGSPLHF

D gene: -
V gene: TRBV7-2
clone size: -
J gene: TRBJ2-1
CDR3 DNA: TGTGCCAGCAGCTTAGCCTATGGGGGCTGGGGCAATGAGCAGTTCTTC
CDR3 protein: CASSLAYGGWGNEQFF

D gene: -
V gene: TRBV29-1
clone size: -
J gene: TRBJ1-1
CDR3 DNA: TGCAGCGTCGGAACTCGGGGAGACACTGAAGCTTTCTTT
CDR3 protein: CSVGTRGDTEAFF

D gene: TRBD2
V gene: TRBV2
clone size: -
J gene: TRBJ2-5
CDR3 DNA: TGTGCCAGCAGTTCGACTAGCGGGGGGCTGGTGACCCAGTACTTC
CDR3 protein: CASSSTSGGLVTQYF

D gene: -
V gene: TRBV4-1
clone size: -
J gene: TRBJ1-1
CDR3 DNA: TGCGCCAGCAGCCAAGATTATTCAGGGTACACTGAAGCTTTCTTT
CDR3 protein: CASSQDYSGYTEAFF

D gene: -
V gene: TRBV28
clone size: -
J gene: TRBJ1-5
CDR3 DNA: TGTGCCAGCAGCGTCGTCCCCTGGGCAGGGGGCAATCAGCCCCAGCATTTT
CDR3 protein: CASSVVPWAGGNQPQHF

D gene: TRBD1
V gene: TRBV13
clone size: -
J gene: TRBJ2-1
CDR3 DNA: TGTGCCAGCAGCACCAGACAGGGGGATCAGTTCTTC
CDR3 protein: CASSTRQGDQFF

D gene: TRBD2
V gene: TRBV11-3
clone size: -
J gene: TRBJ2-3
CDR3 DNA: TGTGCCAGCAGCCTGACTAGCGGGGCCACAGATACGCAGTATTTT
CDR3 protein: CASSLTSGATDTQYF

D gene: TRBD1
V gene: TRBV4-2
clone size: few
J gene: TRBJ1-1
CDR3 DNA: TGTGCCAGCAGCCTCATCGACAGGGGGGACACTGAAGCTTTCTTT
CDR3 protein: CASSLIDRGDTEAFF

D gene: -
V gene: TRBV5-4
clone size: once
J gene: TRBJ2-3
CDR3 DNA: TGTGCCAGCAGCCCCCAGCTAGCACTCACAGATACGCAGTATTTT
CDR3 protein: CASSPQLALTDTQYF

D gene: -
V gene: TRBV5-1
clone size: -
J gene: TRBJ1-3
CDR3 DNA: TGCGCCAGCAGCTTGGCAGGATCTGGAAACACCATATATTTT
CDR3 protein: CASSLAGSGNTIYF

D gene: -
V gene: TRBV7-7
clone size: -
J gene: TRBJ2-2
CDR3 DNA: TGTGCCAGCAGCAACTTAGGGGGAGCATCGACCGGGGAGCTGTTTTTT
CDR3 protein: CASSNLGGASTGELFF

D gene: TRBD1
V gene: TRBV13
clone size: -
J gene: TRBJ2-2
CDR3 DNA: TGTGCCAGCAGCCAACGGACAGGGCTCACCGGGGAGCTGTTTTTT
CDR3 protein: CASSQRTGLTGELFF

D gene: TRBD2
V gene: TRBV3-1/TRBV3-2
clone size: -
J gene: TRBJ2-1
CDR3 DNA: TGTGCCAGCAGCCAAGGATTCAGCGGGGGGGCAGGGGAGCAGTTCTTC
CDR3 protein: CASSQGFSGGAGEQFF

D gene: TRBD1
V gene: TRBV19
clone size: -
J gene: TRBJ1-2
CDR3 DNA: TGTGCCAGTAGAGACAGGGCTCGCGACTATGGCTACACCTTC
CDR3 protein: CASRDRARDYGYTF

D gene: -
V gene: TRBV2
clone size: -
J gene: TRBJ2-3
CDR3 DNA: TGTGCCAGCAGTGAAGTTGAGGGTATGGGTACGCAGTATTTT
CDR3 protein: CASSEVEGMGTQYF

D gene: -
V gene: TRBV28
clone size: -
J gene: TRBJ2-6
CDR3 DNA: TGTGCCAGCAGTGAGCAGGTACCCTCTGGGGCCAACGTCCTGACTTTC
CDR3 protein: CASSEQVPSGANVLTF

D gene: -
V gene: TRBV3-1/TRBV3-2
clone size: -
J gene: TRBJ1-1
CDR3 DNA: TGTGCCAGCAGCCACCCTCCAGAGAACACTGAAGCTTTCTTT
CDR3 protein: CASSHPPENTEAFF

D gene: -
V gene: TRBV27
clone size: -
J gene: TRBJ2-2
CDR3 DNA: TGTGCCAGCAGCCATCTATCCGGGGAGCTGTTTTTT
CDR3 protein: CASSHLSGELFF

D gene: -
V gene: TRBV19
clone size: -
J gene: TRBJ1-5
CDR3 DNA: TGTGCCAGTAGTATTGGGATGGACAGCCAGCCCCAGCATTTT
CDR3 protein: CASSIGMDSQPQHF

D gene: TRBD1
V gene: TRBV2
clone size: -
J gene: TRBJ1-1
CDR3 DNA: TGTGCCAGCACCGGGACAGAAGTTGGAACTGAAGCTTTCTTT
CDR3 protein: CASTGTEVGTEAFF

D gene: -
V gene: TRBV30
clone size: -
J gene: TRBJ1-1
CDR3 DNA: TGTGCCTGGAGCCGTCCAGGGGTTTTGACTGAAGCTTTCTTT
CDR3 protein: CAWSRPGVLTEAFF

D gene: TRBD2
V gene: TRBV19
clone size: -
J gene: TRBJ2-3
CDR3 DNA: TGTGCCAGTAGTATAGACGGGGGGAGGAGCACAGATACGCAGTATTTT
CDR3 protein: CASSIDGGRSTDTQYF

D gene: TRBD1
V gene: TRBV5-1
clone size: -
J gene: TRBJ1-3
CDR3 DNA: TGCGCCAGCAAATACGGACAGGGAACTGGAAACACCATATATTTT
CDR3 protein: CASKYGQGTGNTIYF